The source of this TCR beta chain is a study of cytomegalovirus exposure and HLA in healthy donors. PCR primers comprised 60 Vbeta and 13 Jbeta primers. Assay: immunoSEQ multiplex PCR; the TCRdb copy retains only in-frame clones and omits some. The table records approximately 76,000 clones, 79% of them present only once. V shed 5 bases and J shed 5 bases, with 13 bases lying between them. CDR3 length: 14 amino acids. Germline lookup yields CDR1 LNHNV and CDR2 YYDKDF (reference sequence). Sequenced sample: PBMCs. This receptor was obtained from a man under 40 in good health and CMV-seronegative. The chain joins TRBV15 to TRBJ1-3; D is possibly TRBD1 (6 bases). DNA of the CDR3: TGTGCCACCAGCGGGGGGGGCCCTAGAAACACCATATATTTT. It yields the protein CATSGGGPRNTIYF.